This entry features one T cell receptor beta chain sequence. This entry comes from a study of OX40 agonist ivuxolimab in advanced cancers. With V trimmed by 7 bases and J by 3 bases, 5 bases remained unmatched. This CDR3 contains 14 residues. Germline assignment: CDR1 LNHDA and CDR2 SQIVND (reference sequence). Sequencing was performed with immunoSEQ multiplex PCR; in TCRdb, only in-frame clones are kept and a portion is missing. There are fewer than 50,000 clones in the sample; about 83% occur only once, and roughly 36% lies in the top ten. The input for sequencing was CD4+ or CD8+ T cells sorted from blood, taken in a trial of the OX40 agonist ivuxolimab. This receptor was taken from an adult with an advanced solid tumor such as melanoma, head and neck, liver or kidney cancer. The chain is built from TRBV19 and TRBJ2-7; 11 nucleotides agree with TRBD1. The CDR3 DNA reads as TGTGCCAGTACCGCCGGGACAGGGGGCTACGAGCAGTACTTC. Protein: CASTAGTGGYEQYF.